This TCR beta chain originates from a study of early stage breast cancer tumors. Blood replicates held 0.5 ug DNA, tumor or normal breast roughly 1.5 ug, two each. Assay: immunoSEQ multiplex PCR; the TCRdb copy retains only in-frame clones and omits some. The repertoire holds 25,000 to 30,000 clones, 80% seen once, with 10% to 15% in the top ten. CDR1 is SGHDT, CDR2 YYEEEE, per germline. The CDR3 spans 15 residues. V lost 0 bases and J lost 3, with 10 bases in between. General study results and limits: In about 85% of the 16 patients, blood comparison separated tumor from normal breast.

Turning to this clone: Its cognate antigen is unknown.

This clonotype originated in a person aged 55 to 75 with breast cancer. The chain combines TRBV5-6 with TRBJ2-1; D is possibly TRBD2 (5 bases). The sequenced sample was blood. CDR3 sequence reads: CASSLGGISYNEQFF. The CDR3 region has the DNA TGTGCCAGCAGCTTGGGAGGGATAAGCTACAATGAGCAGTTCTTC.